This is a list of T cell receptor beta chains from one sample in a study of blood T cell repertoires in COVID-19. The protocol was immunoSEQ multiplex PCR, while the TCRdb copy is restricted to in-frame clones and leaves out a portion. The table has about 280,000 clones, about 91% seen once. Sequences were obtained from PBMCs or T cells enriched from blood (not recorded which). All receptors derive from a man between 40 and 49 years old who had been exposed to COVID-19. CDR3s include the opening cysteine and the closing phenylalanine or tryptophan. The D gene is left open where the match is weak. Not all rows give a size; the values are once, few, many and, for expanded clones, a class.

DNA: TGTGCCAGCTCACCCAACCGGGACACCTACGAGCAGTACTTC; CDR3: CASSPNRDTYEQYF; V: TRBV18; size: -; D: -; J: TRBJ2-7
DNA: TGTGCCAGCAGTTTATTCGGTCCCCTAGCGGGAAACACAGATACGCAGTATTTT; CDR3: CASSLFGPLAGNTDTQYF; V: TRBV27; size: -; D: TRBD2; J: TRBJ2-3
DNA: TGCGCCAGCAGCCAGCCGGGAGCGAGAAATGAGCAGTTCTTC; CDR3: CASSQPGARNEQFF; V: TRBV4-1; size: -; D: -; J: TRBJ2-1
DNA: TGTGCCACAACCCCGACAGGGAGAGCAGATACGCAGTATTTT; CDR3: CATTPTGRADTQYF; V: TRBV10-3; size: -; D: TRBD1; J: TRBJ2-3
DNA: TGTGCCAGCTCACTCGAGGCATCCGGCTACGAGCAGTACTTC; CDR3: CASSLEASGYEQYF; V: TRBV18; size: -; D: -; J: TRBJ2-7
DNA: TGTGCCAGCAGGAGTCGTCGAGCGGGAGTCTACGAGCAGTACTTC; CDR3: CASRSRRAGVYEQYF; V: TRBV7-8; size: -; D: TRBD2; J: TRBJ2-7
DNA: TGTGCCAGCAGCTTAGGACAGGGGTATGGCTACACCTTC; CDR3: CASSLGQGYGYTF; V: TRBV7-6; size: -; D: TRBD1; J: TRBJ1-2
DNA: TGTGCCAGCAGTTACGCCGGGATGGGAAAAAACATTCAGTACTTC; CDR3: CASSYAGMGKNIQYF; V: TRBV6-5; size: -; D: -; J: TRBJ2-4
DNA: TGCAGTTTACAGGGGACCTACGAGCAGTACTTC; CDR3: CSLQGTYEQYF; V: TRBV20-1; size: -; D: TRBD1; J: TRBJ2-7
DNA: TGTGCCAGCAGCTCTCGACAGGGTTGGATCTATGGCTACACCTTC; CDR3: CASSSRQGWIYGYTF; V: TRBV5-6; size: -; D: TRBD1; J: TRBJ1-2
DNA: TGTGCCACCTACTCGACAGGGGGCATAGCAGATACGCAGTATTTT; CDR3: CATYSTGGIADTQYF; V: TRBV5-4; size: -; D: TRBD1; J: TRBJ2-3
DNA: TGTGCCAGCAGCCCACAGAACAGGGTTACGACCGGGGAGCTGTTTTTT; CDR3: CASSPQNRVTTGELFF; V: TRBV5-6; size: -; D: -; J: TRBJ2-2
DNA: TGTGCCAGCAGCTCAAGGGGGCGGAGGACCGGGGAGCTGTTTTTT; CDR3: CASSSRGRRTGELFF; V: TRBV5-6; size: -; D: TRBD1; J: TRBJ2-2
DNA: TGCGCCAGCAGTGAGGCAGGGAACTTGGGGTGTCGAGAGCAGTACTTC; CDR3: CASSEAGNLGCREQYF; V: TRBV10-1; size: once; D: -; J: TRBJ2-7
DNA: TGTGCCAGCAGTGAAGTAGAGAACACTGAAGCTTTCTTT; CDR3: CASSEVENTEAFF; V: TRBV2; size: once; D: -; J: TRBJ1-1
DNA: TGTGCCACCAGTGATTCCCAGACAGGGACCTGGGTTGGGCCCCAGCATTTT; CDR3: CATSDSQTGTWVGPQHF; V: TRBV24-1; size: -; D: TRBD1; J: TRBJ1-5
DNA: TGTGCCAGCAGTTACTGGGGGGGCGGCTACACCTTC; CDR3: CASSYWGGGYTF; V: TRBV6-5; size: -; D: -; J: TRBJ1-2
DNA: TGTGCCAGCAGCTGGGGACAGGGTGACAATGAGCAGTTCTTC; CDR3: CASSWGQGDNEQFF; V: TRBV5-6; size: -; D: TRBD1; J: TRBJ2-1
DNA: TGCAGCGGGGGGCACTCCGCGAACACCGGGGAGCTGTTTTTT; CDR3: CSGGHSANTGELFF; V: TRBV29-1; size: -; D: -; J: TRBJ2-2
DNA: TGTGCCGCGACAAAGGACAGACTGTCCTACGAGCAGTACTTC; CDR3: CAATKDRLSYEQYF; V: TRBV2; size: -; D: -; J: TRBJ2-7